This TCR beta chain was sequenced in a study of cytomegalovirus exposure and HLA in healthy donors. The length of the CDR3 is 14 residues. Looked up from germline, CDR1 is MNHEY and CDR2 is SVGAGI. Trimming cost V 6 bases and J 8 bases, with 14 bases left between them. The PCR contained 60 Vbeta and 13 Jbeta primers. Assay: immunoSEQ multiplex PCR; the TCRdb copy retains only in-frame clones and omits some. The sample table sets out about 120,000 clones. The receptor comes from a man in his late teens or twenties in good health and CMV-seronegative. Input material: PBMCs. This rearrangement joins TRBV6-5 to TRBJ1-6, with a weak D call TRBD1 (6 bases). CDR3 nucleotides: TGTGCCAGCAGCGACAGGTGGAAAGATTCACCCCTCCACTTT. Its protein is CASSDRWKDSPLHF.